This TCR beta chain was obtained from a study of T cell responses to AZD1222 COVID-19 vaccine. About the study: Second-dose groups at about 4 or about 12 weeks were pooled.

About this clone itself: Its specificity is unknown.

Assay: immunoSEQ multiplex PCR; the TCRdb copy retains only in-frame clones and omits some. The sample lists 130,000 or so clones; 85% to 95% were seen once. Trimming left V 8 bases short and J 6 bases short, with 11 bases between. Germline lookup yields CDR1 MDHEN and CDR2 SYDVKM. This CDR3 contains 13 residues. Findings and caveats of the study: Donors were largely white British and mainly female; clonal diversity was possibly underestimated. The number of AZD1222 recipients seropositive at baseline was only six. Targets within unmutated variant regions were reportedly found for nearly half of spike-specific TCRs.

The source of this sequence is an adult in good health. This specimen was peripheral blood, taken on day 0 of AZD1222 vaccination. The rearrangement links TRBV28 to TRBJ1-6; D possibly corresponds to TRBD1 (6 bases). The CDR3, as DNA: TGTGCCAGCTGGAGGGGGGCTAATTCACCCCTCCACTTT. This encodes CASWRGANSPLHF.